These 27 T cell receptor beta chains were sequenced from one sample in a study of T cells in Graves' hyperthyroidism and ophthalmopathy. RNA transcripts provided the source from which TCR beta CDR3 regions were amplified. HTBI primers were employed in a first-round RT-PCR of the TCR CDR3. Each CDR3 protein is one row after TCRdb ran MiXCR on the multiplex PCR reads. Among over 700,000 distinct CDR3 sequences listed, around 39% were seen once. Specimen: blood. The receptor set was obtained from a man aged 18 to 29 with Graves' hyperthyroidism.

At least ten counts were recorded for this clonotype. This chain uses TRBV2 with TRBJ1-3; tentative D call: TRBD1 (5 bases). The CDR3 is 15 residues long. Germline CDR1 SNHLY, CDR2 FYNNEI. Trimming removed 6 bases at V and 0 bases at J, with 12 bases between. The DNA for the CDR3 is TGTGCCAGCAGGAGGGGAACTAGCTCTGGAAACACCATATATTTT. This gives the protein CASRRGTSSGNTIYF.

The gene calls are TRBV9 and TRBJ1-6, with D possibly matching TRBD1 (6 bases). Germline CDR1 SGDLS, CDR2 YYNGEE. The ends were cut back, 4 bases at V and 14 bases at J, with 16 bases in the middle. This CDR3 has 13 amino acids. CDR3 DNA: TGTGCCAGCAGCCCCCGGGACACGAGGGCCCTCCACTTT. Protein: CASSPRDTRALHF.

In this sample, this clonotype turned up many times. The rearrangement links TRBV10-3 to TRBJ2-5; 8 nucleotides agree with TRBD1. The CDR3 extends over 14 amino acids. CDR1 and CDR2 (germline): ENHRY, SYGVKD. The V segment lost 7 bases and the J segment 1 base; nucleotides outside the gene matches: 5. This CDR3 reads CAINDRGPQETQYF. The CDR3 nucleotides are TGTGCCATCAACGACAGGGGTCCCCAAGAGACCCAGTACTTC.

The V call is TRBV6-6, the J call TRBJ2-5; TRBD2 might be the D (6 bases). The ends were cut back, 6 bases at V and 4 bases at J, with 15 bases in the middle. Germline assignment: CDR1 MNHNY and CDR2 SVGAGI (reference sequence). The CDR3 sequence is 14 residues long. CDR3 nucleotides: TGTGCCAGCAGGGAGGGACGGCCGGGAGAGACCCAGTACTTC. As protein: CASREGRPGETQYF.

The table lists this clonotype with a few counts. J is TRBJ1-1 and V is TRBV7-6; tentative D call: TRBD1 (5 bases). CDR3 length equals 19 residues. The V end was cut by 0 bases, the J end by 1 base, with 21 bases between. The germline gives CDR1 SGHVS, CDR2 FNYEAQ. The CDR3 protein is CASSLAGPLGNEGNTEAFF. CDR3 in DNA: TGTGCCAGCAGCTTAGCGGGACCCTTAGGGAACGAGGGGAACACTGAAGCTTTCTTT.

As regards this clonotype: This clone may be a read error of a much larger clone one base away. This chain connects TRBV19 to TRBJ1-1; 9 bases agree with TRBD1. The ends lost 6 bases at V and 0 bases at J; junction bases unmatched: 8. The CDR3 has 16 amino acids. CDR1 LNHDA and CDR2 SQIVND come from the germline V gene (reference sequence). CDR3 region: CASSQGTGHMNTEAFF. The CDR3 DNA reads as TGTGCCAGTAGCCAAGGGACAGGGCACATGAACACTGAAGCTTTCTTT.

This clonotype occurred once. The V call is TRBV9, the J call TRBJ1-4; 7 positions match TRBD1. CDR3 length: 16 amino acids. Looked up from germline, CDR1 is SGDLS and CDR2 is YYNGEE. Trimming cost V 3 bases and J 7 bases; bases outside gene matches: 12. CDR3 bases: TGTGCCAGCAGCGGGGCCACAGGGGTCGACACTGAAAAACTGTTTTTT. It translates to CASSGATGVDTEKLFF.

This rearrangement joins TRBV10-2 to TRBJ2-7; the match to TRBD1 covers 9 bases. The CDR3 extends over 15 amino acids. CDR1 WSHSY and CDR2 SAAADI come from the germline V gene. Trimming at V came to 0 bases and at J to 5 bases, leaving 5 bases not matched to a gene. CDR3 DNA: TGCGCCAGCAGTGAGTCATTGGGGACAGGGCACGAGCAGTACTTC. Its protein is CASSESLGTGHEQYF.

A word on this clonotype: The junction differs from germline at one of its ends, possibly a read error. This chain joins TRBV5-1 and TRBJ2-3, with D possibly matching TRBD1 (5 bases). CDR3 size: 15 residues. Germline V gene lookup returns CDR1 SGHRS and CDR2 YFSETQ. The CDR3 DNA reads as TGCGCCAGCGGCTTGGTGGGCGGACACACAGATACGCAGTATTTT. It is translated as CASGLVGGHTDTQYF.

The chain carries TRBV7-2 and TRBJ1-5; 8 positions match TRBD1. This CDR3 is built from 16 residues. Trimming at V came to 6 bases and at J to 0 bases, leaving 7 bases not matched to a gene. In germline, CDR1 is SGHTA, CDR2 FQGNSA. The CDR3 DNA follows: TGTGCCAGCAGTTTCCAGGGGGCGGATAGCAATCAGCCCCAGCATTTT. The encoded protein is CASSFQGADSNQPQHF.

This clonotype was seen a few times. The genes are TRBV24-1 and TRBJ2-7; the D gene is possibly TRBD1 (6 bases). This CDR3 region has 11 residues. Trimming stripped 6 bases from V and 6 bases from J, with 8 bases between. Germline V lookup: CDR1 KGHDR, CDR2 SFDVKD. DNA for the CDR3: TGTGCCACCAGTCAGGGGTTCGAGCAGTACTTC. Translation: CATSQGFEQYF.

This clonotype was detected only a few times. V gene TRBV20-1 combines with J gene TRBJ2-7; D gene unclear. CDR1 DFQATT and CDR2 SNEGSKA come from the germline V gene (reference sequence). The CDR3 extends over 11 amino acids. Trimming took off 1 base at V and 3 bases at J, with 4 bases between the two ends. CDR3 nucleotides: TGCAGTGCTAGAGTAAACTACGAGCAGTACTTC. Protein: CSARVNYEQYF.

This clonotype showed up just a few times. This chain joins TRBV7-9 and TRBJ2-5; 8 bases are a match to TRBD1. Losses at the gene ends were 0 bases for V and 1 base for J; bases not matched to a gene: 7. Looked up from germline, CDR1 is SEHNR and CDR2 is FQNEAQ (reference sequence). This CDR3 is 17 amino acids long. The CDR3 protein is CASSLAQGRGLQETQYF. CDR3 coding DNA: TGTGCCAGCAGCTTAGCGCAAGGCAGGGGGCTCCAAGAGACCCAGTACTTC. Using reference TRBV7-9 and TRBJ2-5 for the parts outside the CDR3, the full variable domain is DTGVSQNPRHKITKRGQNVTFRCDPISEHNRLYWYRQTLGQGPEFLTYFQNEAQLEKSRLLSDRFSAERPKGSFSTLEIQRTEQGDSAMYLCASSLAQGRGLQETQYFGPGTRLLVL.

The genes are TRBV2 and TRBJ2-7; D gene unclear. Per the germline V gene, CDR1 is SNHLY and CDR2 is FYNNEI. V was clipped by 8 bases and J by 5 bases, with 19 bases between them. This CDR3 is 14 amino acids long. This CDR3 reads CASHPRWARNEQYF. DNA for the CDR3: TGTGCCAGCCACCCTCGCTGGGCGAGGAACGAGCAGTACTTC.

With regard to this clonotype: This may be a read error, as it is one base from a much larger clone. This chain's CDR3 is CSVRAQGGRVNTAAFF. The DNA of the CDR3 is TGCAGCGTTAGGGCTCAGGGGGGCAGGGTAAACACTGCAGCTTTCTTT. This chain links TRBV29-1 with TRBJ1-1, with TRBD1 matching over 7 bases. The germline V gene encodes CDR1 SQVTM and CDR2 ANQGSEA. The CDR3 length is 16 residues.

This clonotype has a handful of counts. CDR3 residues: CASSPPDRGFALEAFF. Here the CDR3 DNA reads TGTGCCAGCAGCCCCCCGGACAGGGGGTTCGCACTTGAAGCTTTCTTT. This rearrangement joins TRBV7-9 to TRBJ1-1; 10 nucleotides align to TRBD1. V was clipped by 5 bases and J by 7 bases; unmatched bases: 13. The CDR3 consists of 16 residues. The germline V gene encodes CDR1 SEHNR and CDR2 FQNEAQ (reference sequence).

As for this clonotype: A read error may account for a junction end that differs from germline. This chain links TRBV6-5 with TRBJ1-2; tentatively, D is TRBD1 (5 bases). This CDR3 region has 13 residues. Germline assignment: CDR1 MNHEY and CDR2 SVGAGI. The CDR3 loop reads CTSSLPAGYGYTF. The DNA of the CDR3 is TGTACCAGCAGTTTGCCGGCAGGGTATGGCTACACCTTC.

This clonotype showed up just a few times. The rearrangement links TRBV3-1 to TRBJ1-6, with 9 bases identical to TRBD1. The germline gives CDR1 LGHDT, CDR2 YNNKEL (reference sequence). Trimming cost V 4 bases and J 10 bases; bases outside gene matches: 11. The CDR3 runs 16 residues. CDR3 bases: TGTGCCAGCAGCCTTCCGGGACAGGGTCGCGGATCACCCCTCCACTTT. Translation: CASSLPGQGRGSPLHF.

In this sample, this clonotype turned up many times. The chain recombines TRBV24-1 with TRBJ2-7; D is ambiguous. The CDR3 is made up of 14 amino acids. Germline CDR1 is KGHDR and CDR2 is SFDVKD. V was clipped by 5 bases and J by 2 bases, with 12 bases between them. Here the CDR3 reads CATSGDMNPYEQYF. The CDR3 DNA reads as TGTGCCACCAGTGGCGACATGAATCCCTACGAGCAGTACTTC.

The table lists this clonotype with many counts. CDR3 amino acids: CASSLPPETQYF. The CDR3 DNA reads TGTGCCAGCAGCCTGCCCCCAGAGACCCAGTACTTC. The chain has TRBV5-4 and TRBJ2-5; no clear D. CDR1 and CDR2 from the germline V gene are SGHNT and YYREEE (reference sequence). The germline V and J ends were trimmed by 4 bases and 4 bases, with 8 bases remaining between them. The CDR3 consists of 12 residues.

This clonotype appeared a single time. The gene calls are TRBV29-1 and TRBJ2-5, with TRBD1 identical over 8 bases. Germline V CDR1 and CDR2: SQVTM, ANQGSEA. The CDR3 extends over 14 amino acids. V was clipped by 8 bases and J by 5 bases; unmatched bases: 13. DNA of the CDR3: TGCAGCAGCTTGGGCAGGGGGCTTGGTGAGACCCAGTACTTC. Translation: CSSLGRGLGETQYF.

V gene TRBV20-1 combines with J gene TRBJ2-7; maybe TRBD1 (5 bases). The CDR3 runs to 11 residues. The V gene's germline CDR1 is DFQATT and CDR2 SNEGSKA (reference sequence). Trimming cost V 3 bases and J 6 bases, with 9 bases left between them. The CDR3, as DNA: TGCAGTGCTAGGAGCAGGGCCGAGCAGTACTTC. Translation gives CSARSRAEQYF.

There are many counts of this clonotype. This chain joins TRBV15 and TRBJ1-1, with D perhaps matching TRBD1 (5 bases). Trimming stripped 0 bases from V and 10 bases from J, with 15 bases between. The germline CDR1 and CDR2 sequences are LNHNV and YYDKDF (reference sequence). The CDR3 consists of 14 residues. CDR3 nucleotide sequence: TGTGCCACCAGCAGAGAAAGGGGTGAAGATGCAGCTTTCTTT. Residues: CATSRERGEDAAFF.

This clonotype was seen a few times. This sequence joins TRBV5-1 and TRBJ1-3; no clear D. CDR1 and CDR2 from the germline V gene are SGHRS and YFSETQ. The CDR3 extends over 13 amino acids. The ends were cut back, 3 bases at V and 0 bases at J, with 4 bases in the middle. The CDR3: CASSSNSGNTIYF. CDR3 DNA sequence: TGCGCCAGCAGCTCTAACTCTGGAAACACCATATATTTT. Full variable domain (rest looked up from reference TRBV5-1 and TRBJ1-3): KAGVTQTPRYLIKTRGQQVTLSCSPISGHRSVSWYQQTPGQGLQFLFEYFSETQRNKGNFPGRFSGRQFSNSRSEMNVSTLELGDSALYLCASSSNSGNTIYFGEGSWLTVV.

This clonotype showed up just a few times. The chain joins TRBV7-2 to TRBJ1-3; TRBD1 matches 10 bases. The CDR3 extends over 15 amino acids. V lost 4 bases and J lost 3; bases outside the gene matches: 3. The germline V gene has CDR1 SGHTA and CDR2 FQGNSA. The CDR3 DNA is TGTGCCAGCAGCTCGACAGGGGGCTTTGGAAACACCATATATTTT. Amino acids: CASSSTGGFGNTIYF.

The rearrangement uses TRBV10-3 and TRBJ1-2; tentatively, D is TRBD1 (6 bases). V lost 5 bases, J lost 5 bases, and 18 bases lay in between. The CDR3 length is 15 residues. The germline V gene encodes CDR1 ENHRY and CDR2 SYGVKD. The CDR3 loop reads CAISSIPGGEYGYTF. Here the CDR3 DNA reads TGTGCCATCAGTAGTATACCCGGGGGCGAATATGGCTACACCTTC.

J is TRBJ2-7 and V is TRBV7-9, with 7 bases matching TRBD2. The trim removed 4 bases at V and 2 bases at J, leaving 5 bases unmatched. CDR3 length equals 14 residues. Germline V CDR1 and CDR2: SEHNR, FQNEAQ (reference sequence). CDR3 amino acids: CASSSGGMAYEQYF. Written as DNA, the CDR3 is TGTGCCAGCAGCTCGGGGGGAATGGCCTACGAGCAGTACTTC.